A single sample gave rise to the 19 T cell receptor beta chains below, sequenced in a study of T cell responses to AZD1222 COVID-19 vaccine. Assay: immunoSEQ multiplex PCR; the TCRdb copy retains only in-frame clones and omits some. The table records roughly 120,000 clones, roughly 88% of them present only once. The specimen was peripheral blood, collected on day 0 of MenACWY control vaccination. The receptors were gathered from an adult in good health.

This clone appeared a few times. The rearrangement links TRBV7-2 to TRBJ1-1, with TRBD1 identical over 9 bases. V was clipped by 6 bases and J by 0 bases; unmatched bases: 5. The germline CDR1 and CDR2 sequences are SGHTA and FQGNSA. The CDR3 consists of 15 residues. CDR3 in DNA: TGTGCCAGCAGTTCCTGGACAGGGGTGAACACTGAAGCTTTCTTT. Protein: CASSSWTGVNTEAFF.

The V call is TRBV2, the J call TRBJ1-2; D remains unclear. Trimming stripped 7 bases from V and 8 bases from J, with 23 bases between. Germline V gene lookup returns CDR1 SNHLY and CDR2 FYNNEI. The CDR3 spans 15 residues. The CDR3 region is CASTRTRTAREGYTF. DNA for the CDR3: TGTGCCAGCACTCGAACCCGGACGGCCAGAGAAGGCTACACCTTC.

This chain connects TRBV14 to TRBJ2-5; no firm D call. There are 12 residues in the CDR3. CDR1 and CDR2 from the germline V gene are SGHDN and FVKESK. V dropped 3 bases and J dropped 4 bases, with 6 bases sitting between them. CDR3 sequence reads: CASSQGIETQYF. The CDR3 nucleotides are TGTGCCAGCAGCCAGGGAATAGAGACCCAGTACTTC.

V usage is TRBV4-1 and J usage is TRBJ1-5; D unresolved. V was clipped by 0 bases and J by 1 base, with 13 bases between them. The CDR3 is 17 amino acids. Germline lookup yields CDR1 MGHRA and CDR2 YSYEKL. The CDR3 DNA sequence: TGCGCCAGCAGCCAAGATATTTATCGGGGAAGCAATCAGCCCCAGCATTTT. This codes for CASSQDIYRGSNQPQHF.

The chain has TRBV5-1 and TRBJ2-2, with D possibly matching TRBD1 (7 bases). Trimming pared 4 bases from V and 0 bases from J, leaving 10 bases between. The germline V gene has CDR1 SGHRS and CDR2 YFSETQ. This CDR3 has 15 residues. Written as DNA, the CDR3 is TGCGCCAGCAGCCAGGGGGGAACGAACACCGGGGAGCTGTTTTTT. Amino acid sequence: CASSQGGTNTGELFF.

The chain employs TRBV28 and TRBJ2-3; 11 bases agree with TRBD2. V lost 6 bases and J lost 14; bases outside the gene matches: 13. The CDR3 consists of 14 residues. Germline V CDR1 and CDR2: MDHEN, SYDVKM. The CDR3 sequence is CASRTVSGGASMYF. In nucleotides, the CDR3 is TGTGCCAGCAGAACCGTTAGCGGGGGGGCTTCGATGTATTTT.

The chain couples TRBV7-2 to TRBJ2-2; TRBD2 matches 8 bases. The length of the CDR3 is 14 residues. Trimming took 3 bases from V and 6 from J; bases not matched to a gene: 3. Germline V gene data show CDR1 as SGHTA and CDR2 as FQGNSA. CDR3 nucleotides: TGTGCCAGCAGCTTCAGTAGCGGGGCCGGGGAGCTGTTTTTT. It yields the protein CASSFSSGAGELFF.

The count of this clone is one. This rearrangement joins TRBV7-9 to TRBJ1-1; 8 nucleotides agree with TRBD1. The V and J ends lost 4 bases and 0 bases, in that order; junction bases with no gene match: 10. The CDR3 has 17 residues. The germline V gene encodes CDR1 SEHNR and CDR2 FQNEAQ (reference sequence). CDR3 protein: CASSYNPGQAMNTEAFF. The DNA for the CDR3 is TGTGCCAGCAGCTACAACCCGGGACAGGCTATGAACACTGAAGCTTTCTTT.

The CDR3 DNA is TGCGCCAGCAGCCAAGTGGCAGGGGGCCCATTTTACGAGCAGTACTTC. Protein product: CASSQVAGGPFYEQYF. J is TRBJ2-7 and V is TRBV4-3; the match to TRBD1 covers 8 bases. In germline, CDR1 is LGHNA, CDR2 YSLEER. V gave up 1 base and J gave up 4 bases; unmatched junction bases: 9. The CDR3 loop spans 16 amino acids.

The V call is TRBV4-2, the J call TRBJ1-2, with D tentatively TRBD1 (5 bases). Per germline, CDR1 LGHNA and CDR2 YNFKEQ. Trimming pared 1 base from V and 3 bases from J, leaving 9 bases between. The CDR3 has 14 amino acids. CDR3 in amino acids: CASSQAGADYGYTF. The CDR3 DNA reads as TGTGCCAGCAGCCAAGCCGGGGCTGACTATGGCTACACCTTC.

The chain uses TRBV29-1 and TRBJ2-3; D call uncertain. V lost 7 bases to trimming and J lost 6 bases, with 20 bases between them. There are 14 residues in the CDR3. CDR1 is SQVTM, CDR2 ANQGSEA, per germline. As DNA, the CDR3 is TGCAGCGCACAGATCGGAACTTTAGGGGATACGCAGTATTTT. Its protein product is CSAQIGTLGDTQYF.

The rearrangement uses TRBV7-8 and TRBJ2-5; 8 bases are shared with TRBD1. The CDR3 spans 14 residues. The germline V gene has CDR1 SGHVS and CDR2 FQNEAQ. Losses at the gene ends were 5 bases for V and 2 bases for J; bases not matched to a gene: 4. As DNA, the CDR3 is TGTGCCAGCAGCGCAGGGGGCCGGCAAGAGACCCAGTACTTC. Amino acids: CASSAGGRQETQYF.

The chain links TRBV15 to TRBJ1-2; D not resolved. This CDR3 region has 12 residues. Germline lookup yields CDR1 LNHNV and CDR2 YYDKDF (reference sequence). V lost 0 bases to trimming and J lost 7 bases, with 6 bases between them. CDR3 loop: CATSRDFTGYTF. CDR3 DNA: TGTGCCACCAGCAGAGATTTCACTGGCTACACCTTC.

The chain combines TRBV4-2 with TRBJ2-1; D may be TRBD1 (6 bases). The CDR3 is 15 residues long. Germline V lookup: CDR1 LGHNA, CDR2 YNFKEQ. The germline V and J ends were trimmed by 0 bases and 0 bases, with 6 bases remaining between them. The CDR3 reads CASSQEGGSYNEQFF. CDR3 sequence (DNA): TGTGCCAGCAGCCAAGAAGGGGGCTCCTACAATGAGCAGTTCTTC.

This clone was found a few times. This rearrangement joins TRBV5-4 to TRBJ2-5; TRBD1 aligns across 9 bases. Germline V lookup: CDR1 SGHNT, CDR2 YYREEE (reference sequence). With V trimmed by 4 bases and J by 2 bases, 6 bases remained unmatched. This CDR3 contains 15 residues. The DNA of the CDR3 is TGTGCCAGCAGCCCCGGGACAGGGCCACAAGAGACCCAGTACTTC. Encoded protein: CASSPGTGPQETQYF.

The rearrangement links TRBV7-6 to TRBJ2-7; D is possibly TRBD1 (6 bases). V was shortened by 5 bases and J by 2 bases, with 13 bases between the two germline ends. Germline assignment: CDR1 SGHVS and CDR2 FNYEAQ. The CDR3 has 14 amino acids. CDR3 in amino acids: CASSPQGNTYEQYF. CDR3 nucleotides: TGTGCCAGCAGCCCACAGGGTAACACCTACGAGCAGTACTTC.

The J gene is TRBJ1-2, the V gene TRBV5-6; 8 bases agree with TRBD1. The CDR3 consists of 14 residues. The V and J ends lost 0 bases and 6 bases, in that order; junction bases with no gene match: 4. The V gene's germline CDR1 is SGHDT and CDR2 YYEEEE. Here the CDR3 DNA reads TGTGCCAGCAGCTTGGTCAGGGGGCAGGATGGCTACACCTTC. Amino acid sequence: CASSLVRGQDGYTF.

J is TRBJ1-1 and V is TRBV4-3, with D possibly TRBD1 on 5 matching bases. Trimming cost V 2 bases and J 4 bases, with 11 bases left between them. CDR3 size: 14 residues. Per the germline V gene, CDR1 is LGHNA and CDR2 is YSLEER. Written as DNA, the CDR3 is TGCGCCAGCAGCCAATATCGCGGGGCCACTGAAGCTTTCTTT. Protein sequence: CASSQYRGATEAFF.

This clone was recorded once. V gene TRBV5-1 combines with J gene TRBJ2-7; 12 bases are shared with TRBD1. Germline CDR1 reads SGHRS; CDR2 reads YFSETQ. The CDR3 runs 15 residues. After removal of 0 bases from V and 4 bases from J, the junction contained 2 bases not matched to a gene. Here the CDR3 reads CASSLGDRGHYEQYF. CDR3 nucleotides: TGCGCCAGCAGCTTGGGGGACAGGGGGCATTACGAGCAGTACTTC.